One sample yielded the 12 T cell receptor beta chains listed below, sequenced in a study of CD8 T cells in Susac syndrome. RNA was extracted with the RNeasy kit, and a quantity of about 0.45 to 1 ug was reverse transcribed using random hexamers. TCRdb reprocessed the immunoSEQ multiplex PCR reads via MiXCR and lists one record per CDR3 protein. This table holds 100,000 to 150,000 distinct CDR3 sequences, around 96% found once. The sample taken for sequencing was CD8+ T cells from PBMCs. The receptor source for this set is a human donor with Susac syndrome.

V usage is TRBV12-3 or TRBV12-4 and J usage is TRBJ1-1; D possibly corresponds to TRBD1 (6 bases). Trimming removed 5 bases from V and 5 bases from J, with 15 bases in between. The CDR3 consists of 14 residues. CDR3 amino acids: CASSRGGLDTEAFF. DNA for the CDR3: TGTGCCAGCAGTCGCGGGGGGCTAGATACTGAAGCTTTCTTT.

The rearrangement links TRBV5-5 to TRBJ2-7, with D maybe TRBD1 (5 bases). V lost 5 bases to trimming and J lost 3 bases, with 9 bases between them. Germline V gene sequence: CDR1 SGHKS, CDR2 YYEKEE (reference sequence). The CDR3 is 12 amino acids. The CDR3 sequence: CASSQDNYEQYF. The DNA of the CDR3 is TGTGCCAGCAGTCAGGACAACTACGAGCAGTACTTC.

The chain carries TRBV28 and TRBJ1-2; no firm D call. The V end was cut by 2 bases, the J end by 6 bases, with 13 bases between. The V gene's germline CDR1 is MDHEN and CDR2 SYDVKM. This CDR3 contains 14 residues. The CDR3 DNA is TGTGCCAGCAGTTTAAAGCAGAGGAGGGATGGCTACACCTTC. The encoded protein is CASSLKQRRDGYTF.

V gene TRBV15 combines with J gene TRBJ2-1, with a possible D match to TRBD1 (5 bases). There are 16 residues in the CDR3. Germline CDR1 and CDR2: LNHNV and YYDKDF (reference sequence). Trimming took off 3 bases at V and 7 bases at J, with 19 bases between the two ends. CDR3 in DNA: TGTGCCACCAGCAGCGACCAAAACCGCAGGGTAAATGAGCAGTTCTTC. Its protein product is CATSSDQNRRVNEQFF.

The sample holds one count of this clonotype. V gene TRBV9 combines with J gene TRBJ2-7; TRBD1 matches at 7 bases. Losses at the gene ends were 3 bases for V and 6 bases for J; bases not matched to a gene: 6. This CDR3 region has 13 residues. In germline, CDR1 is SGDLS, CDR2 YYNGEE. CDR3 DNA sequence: TGTGCCAGCAGCGCCGGAACAGGGGCCGAGCAGTACTTC. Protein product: CASSAGTGAEQYF.

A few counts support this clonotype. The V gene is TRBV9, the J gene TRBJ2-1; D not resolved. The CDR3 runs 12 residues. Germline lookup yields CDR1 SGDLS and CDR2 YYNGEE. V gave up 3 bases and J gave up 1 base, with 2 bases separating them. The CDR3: CASSESYNEQFF. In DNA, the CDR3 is TGTGCCAGCAGCGAATCCTACAATGAGCAGTTCTTC.

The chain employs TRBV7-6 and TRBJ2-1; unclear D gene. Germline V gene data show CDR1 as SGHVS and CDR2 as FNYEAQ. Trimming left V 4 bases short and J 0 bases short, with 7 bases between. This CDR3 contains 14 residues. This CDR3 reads CASSSDPSYNEQFF. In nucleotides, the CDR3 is TGTGCCAGCAGCTCAGACCCCTCCTACAATGAGCAGTTCTTC. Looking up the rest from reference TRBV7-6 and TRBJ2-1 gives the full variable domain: GAGVSQSPRYKVTKRGQDVALRCDPISGHVSLYWYRQALGQGPEFLTYFNYEAQQDKSGLPNDRFSAERPEGSISTLTIQRTEQRDSAMYRCASSSDPSYNEQFFGPGTRLTVL.

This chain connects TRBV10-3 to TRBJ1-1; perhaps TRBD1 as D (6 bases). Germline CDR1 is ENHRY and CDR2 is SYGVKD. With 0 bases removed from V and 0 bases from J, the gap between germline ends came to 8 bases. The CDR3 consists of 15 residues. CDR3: CAISESDSLNTEAFF. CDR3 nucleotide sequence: TGTGCCATCAGTGAGTCGGACAGCCTGAACACTGAAGCTTTCTTT.

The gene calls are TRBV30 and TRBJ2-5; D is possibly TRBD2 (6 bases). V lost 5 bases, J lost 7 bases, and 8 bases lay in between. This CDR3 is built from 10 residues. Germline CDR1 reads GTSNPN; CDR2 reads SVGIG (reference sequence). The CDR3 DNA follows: TGTGCCTGGGAGGGAGGGACCCAGTACTTC. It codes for CAWEGGTQYF. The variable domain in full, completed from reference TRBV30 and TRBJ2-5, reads SQTIHQWPATLVQPVGSPLSLECTVEGTSNPNLYWYRQAAGRGLQLLFYSVGIGQISSEVPQNLSASRPQDRQFILSSKKLLLSDSGFYLCAWEGGTQYFGPGTRLLVL.

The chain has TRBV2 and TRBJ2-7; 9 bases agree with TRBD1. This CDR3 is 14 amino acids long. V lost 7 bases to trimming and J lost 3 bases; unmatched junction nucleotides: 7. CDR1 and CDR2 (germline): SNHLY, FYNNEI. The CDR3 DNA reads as TGTGCCAGCAAACCGGGACAGGGACACTACGAGCAGTACTTC. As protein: CASKPGQGHYEQYF. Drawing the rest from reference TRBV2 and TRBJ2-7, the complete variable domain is EPEVTQTPSHQVTQMGQEVILRCVPISNHLYFYWYRQILGQKVEFLVSFYNNEISEKSEIFDDQFSVERPDGSNFTLKIRSTKLEDSAMYFCASKPGQGHYEQYFGPGTRLTVT.

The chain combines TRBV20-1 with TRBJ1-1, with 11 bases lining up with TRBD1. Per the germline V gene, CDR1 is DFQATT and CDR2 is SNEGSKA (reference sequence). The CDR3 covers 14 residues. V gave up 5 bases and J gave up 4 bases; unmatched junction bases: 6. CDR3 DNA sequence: TGCAGTGCTCCCTCCGGGACAGGGGGCACTGAAGCTTTCTTT. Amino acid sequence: CSAPSGTGGTEAFF.

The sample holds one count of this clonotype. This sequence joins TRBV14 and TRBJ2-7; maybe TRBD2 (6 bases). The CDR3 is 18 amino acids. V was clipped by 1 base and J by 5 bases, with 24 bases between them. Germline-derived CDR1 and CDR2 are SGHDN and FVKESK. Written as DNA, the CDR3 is TGTGCCAGCAGCCAAGGTCCTGGGGCTACAATCCCGGGGGACGAGCAGTACTTC. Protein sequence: CASSQGPGATIPGDEQYF.